One and the same sample provided the 26 T cell receptor beta chains below, sequenced in a study of blood T cell repertoires in COVID-19. Profiling relied on immunoSEQ multiplex PCR, and the TCRdb table lists in-frame clones only, not all of them. This table holds around 140,000 clones, around 86% found once. The sequencing input was peripheral blood. All receptors derive from a human donor in a cohort sampled during active COVID-19.

This chain links TRBV7-2 with TRBJ1-2; a weak D match, TRBD1 (6 bases). There are 14 residues in the CDR3. Germline CDR1 and CDR2: SGHTA and FQGNSA. V was clipped by 2 bases and J by 3 bases, with 10 bases between them. CDR3 nucleotides: TGTGCCAGCAGCTTAAACAGGGAAGACTATGGCTACACCTTC. Protein product: CASSLNREDYGYTF.

The J gene is TRBJ1-1, the V gene TRBV5-1; 7 bases fit TRBD1. Germline lookup yields CDR1 SGHRS and CDR2 YFSETQ. V lost 4 bases and J lost 3; bases outside the gene matches: 12. The CDR3 extends over 16 amino acids. CDR3 DNA sequence: TGCGCCAGCAGCATGGACGGACGGACAGGCTACACTGAAGCTTTCTTT. This codes for CASSMDGRTGYTEAFF.

The rearrangement links TRBV6-4 to TRBJ1-1; possible D gene TRBD1, 6 bases. Per the germline V gene, CDR1 is MRHNA and CDR2 is SNTAGT. The CDR3 totals 14 residues. V shed 4 bases and J shed 1 base, with 10 bases lying between them. The CDR3 region is CASSVQGRNTEAFF. The CDR3 coding sequence is TGTGCCAGCAGTGTCCAGGGGCGGAACACTGAAGCTTTCTTT.

The gene calls are TRBV5-1 and TRBJ2-2; 10 nucleotides line up with TRBD1. V trimming: 3 bases; J trimming: 2 bases; junction bases outside the gene matches: 10. This CDR3 contains 18 residues. Germline V gene lookup returns CDR1 SGHRS and CDR2 YFSETQ. This chain's CDR3 is CASSWDRGHPLNTGELFF. As DNA, the CDR3 is TGCGCCAGCAGCTGGGACAGGGGTCACCCCCTAAACACCGGGGAGCTGTTTTTT.

The V gene is TRBV11-1, the J gene TRBJ2-6; D gene unclear. The CDR3 contains 15 residues. V was cut by 5 bases and J by 0 bases, with 8 bases left in between. Germline CDR1 is SGHAT and CDR2 is FQDESV (reference sequence). The CDR3 DNA is TGTGCCAGCAGCCCGCGGTACTCTGGGGCCAACGTCCTGACTTTC. This translates into CASSPRYSGANVLTF.

In this sample, this clone turned up once. This chain joins TRBV2 and TRBJ2-3; 14 bases match TRBD2. The ends lost 0 bases at V and 7 bases at J; junction bases unmatched: 6. The CDR3 sequence is 17 residues long. Germline V lookup: CDR1 SNHLY, CDR2 FYNNEI. CDR3 nucleotide sequence: TGTGCCAGCAGTGAAGCGAGGACTAGCGGGAGGCGAAATACGCAGTATTTT. As protein: CASSEARTSGRRNTQYF. The variable domain in full, with the rest retrieved from reference TRBV2 and TRBJ2-3, is EPEVTQTPSHQVTQMGQEVILRCVPISNHLYFYWYRQILGQKVEFLVSFYNNEISEKSEIFDDQFSVERPDGSNFTLKIRSTKLEDSAMYFCASSEARTSGRRNTQYFGPGTRLTVL.

J is TRBJ2-3 and V is TRBV5-1; D not resolved. The ends were cut back, 4 bases at V and 4 bases at J, with 10 bases in the middle. The length of the CDR3 is 13 residues. Per germline, CDR1 SGHRS and CDR2 YFSETQ. CDR3 DNA sequence: TGCGCCAGCAGCCCAATGGGCCCAGATACGCAGTATTTT. Translation gives CASSPMGPDTQYF.

The chain recombines TRBV25-1 with TRBJ2-1, with D perhaps matching TRBD1 (6 bases). Per the germline V gene, CDR1 is MGHDK and CDR2 is SYGVNS. The CDR3 length is 14 residues. Trimming took 3 bases from V and 9 from J, leaving 15 bases between them. The CDR3 DNA is TGTGCCAGCAGTGAGGAGCCGCGGACAGCTGAGCAGTTCTTC. This sequence encodes CASSEEPRTAEQFF. The variable domain in full, completed from reference TRBV25-1 and TRBJ2-1, reads EADIYQTPRYLVIGTGKKITLECSQTMGHDKMYWYQQDPGMELHLIHYSYGVNSTEKGDLSSESTVSRIRTEHFPLTLESARPSHTSQYLCASSEEPRTAEQFFGPGTRLTVL.

The chain links TRBV28 to TRBJ2-3; 7 bases are shared with TRBD1. V gave up 6 bases and J gave up 4 bases; unmatched junction bases: 7. The CDR3 spans 14 residues. Germline V gives CDR1 MDHEN, CDR2 SYDVKM. CDR3 DNA sequence: TGTGCCAGCAGACGACAGGGTGGTGCAGATACGCAGTATTTT. As protein: CASRRQGGADTQYF.

The chain joins TRBV7-2 to TRBJ2-1; a weak D match, TRBD2 (5 bases). The CDR3 consists of 15 residues. The V end was cut by 1 base, the J end by 10 bases, with 17 bases between. The germline gives CDR1 SGHTA, CDR2 FQGNSA. The CDR3 loop reads CASSLDSDPRREQFF. CDR3 bases: TGTGCCAGCAGCTTAGATAGCGACCCGCGAAGGGAGCAGTTCTTC.

The chain combines TRBV9 with TRBJ2-7, with D tentatively TRBD2 (6 bases). The CDR3 totals 16 residues. Germline assignment: CDR1 SGDLS and CDR2 YYNGEE. The V and J ends lost 3 bases and 0 bases respectively, with 16 bases between them. The CDR3 coding sequence is TGTGCCAGCAGCGAGGGAGCGGGCCGTAGCTCCTACGAGCAGTACTTC. Translated, it gives CASSEGAGRSSYEQYF.

This chain uses TRBV12-3 or TRBV12-4 with TRBJ1-1, with D unresolved. V was trimmed by 3 bases and J by 3 bases, leaving 8 bases between them. The CDR3 sequence is 13 residues long. CDR3 sequence reads: CASSLYLHTEAFF. The CDR3 nucleotides are TGTGCCAGCAGTTTGTATCTTCACACTGAAGCTTTCTTT.

This rearrangement joins TRBV6-5 to TRBJ1-6, with D perhaps matching TRBD1 (5 bases). Deletions cut 1 base from V and 7 bases from J, with 14 bases between. This CDR3 comprises 16 residues. Germline V CDR1 and CDR2: MNHEY, SVGAGI. The CDR3 loop is CASSYLSGIGNSPLHF. CDR3 nucleotide sequence: TGTGCCAGCAGTTACTTGTCAGGGATTGGAAATTCACCCCTCCACTTT.

The chain joins TRBV5-8 to TRBJ2-1, with 7 positions matching TRBD2. With V trimmed by 1 base and J by 8 bases, 9 bases remained unmatched. The length of the CDR3 is 15 residues. Looked up from germline, CDR1 is SGHTS and CDR2 is YDEGEE. For the CDR3, the DNA is TGTGCCAGCAGCTTGCACGGGAGGAGGAAGGATGAGCAGTTCTTC. The encoded protein is CASSLHGRRKDEQFF.

The chain employs TRBV11-2 and TRBJ2-5, with 7 bases lining up with TRBD2. The CDR3 sequence is 14 residues long. With V trimmed by 5 bases and J by 4 bases, 7 bases remained unmatched. In germline, CDR1 is SGHAT, CDR2 FQNNGV. CDR3 sequence: CASSPISGGETQYF. In DNA form, the CDR3 reads TGTGCCAGCAGCCCGATTTCGGGGGGAGAGACCCAGTACTTC. The variable domain in full, with the rest retrieved from reference TRBV11-2 and TRBJ2-5, is EAGVAQSPRYKIIEKRQSVAFWCNPISGHATLYWYQQILGQGPKLLIQFQNNGVVDDSQLPKDRFSAERLKGVDSTLKIQPAKLEDSAVYLCASSPISGGETQYFGPGTRLLVL.

This clone has a count of ten or more. The CDR3 region is CASSPSGRADTQYF. In DNA, the CDR3 is TGTGCCAGCAGCCCAAGCGGGAGGGCAGATACGCAGTATTTT. The V call is TRBV7-3, the J call TRBJ2-3, with 10 bases aligning to TRBD2. The CDR3 runs 14 residues. Trimming cost V 5 bases and J 4 bases; bases outside gene matches: 3. The germline gives CDR1 SGHTA, CDR2 FQGTGA.

This clone has only one observation. J is TRBJ2-7 and V is TRBV29-1, with 7 bases lining up with TRBD2. Trimming took 4 bases from V and 6 from J; bases not matched to a gene: 9. Germline CDR1 SQVTM, CDR2 ANQGSEA. The CDR3 extends over 13 amino acids. CDR3 in DNA: TGCAGCGTTGGGCGGGGGAACTACGGCGAGCAGTACTTC. It codes for CSVGRGNYGEQYF.

The chain carries TRBV4-2 and TRBJ1-2, with TRBD1 matching over 7 bases. Per germline, CDR1 LGHNA and CDR2 YNFKEQ. The trim removed 2 bases at V and 7 bases at J, leaving 4 bases unmatched. The CDR3 length is 13 residues. CDR3: CASSQPDRAGYTF. The CDR3 DNA reads TGTGCCAGCAGCCAACCCGACAGGGCTGGCTACACCTTC.

J is TRBJ2-3 and V is TRBV5-5, with TRBD2 matching 9 bases. With V trimmed by 5 bases and J by 0 bases, 10 bases remained unmatched. This CDR3 has 17 residues. The V gene's germline CDR1 is SGHKS and CDR2 YYEKEE (reference sequence). The CDR3 reads CASRFGLARTSTDTQYF. In DNA form, the CDR3 reads TGTGCCAGCAGATTCGGACTAGCGCGCACTAGCACAGATACGCAGTATTTT. Using reference TRBV5-5 and TRBJ2-3 for the parts outside the CDR3, the full variable domain is DAGVTQSPTHLIKTRGQQVTLRCSPISGHKSVSWYQQVLGQGPQFIFQYYEKEERGRGNFPDRFSARQFPNYSSELNVNALLLGDSALYLCASRFGLARTSTDTQYFGPGTRLTVL.

The V gene is TRBV6-6, the J gene TRBJ2-7; D unclear. The CDR3 is made up of 12 amino acids. V lost 6 bases and J 12 bases, leaving 18 bases between the germline ends. Germline CDR1 and CDR2: MNHNY and SVGAGI (reference sequence). The CDR3 nucleotides read TGTGCCAGCAGGATTTCCGGCGACAAAGTGTACTTC. The encoded protein is CASRISGDKVYF.

The chain couples TRBV5-1 to TRBJ2-1; D remains unclear. With 0 bases removed from V and 8 bases from J, the gap between germline ends came to 9 bases. This CDR3 has 13 amino acids. Germline assignment: CDR1 SGHRS and CDR2 YFSETQ. The DNA for the CDR3 is TGCGCCAGCAGCTTGGATTGGCAGGATGAGCAGTTCTTC. Residues: CASSLDWQDEQFF.

The chain uses TRBV3-1 (or the pseudogene TRBV3-2) and TRBJ1-2; D is unclear. Germline V CDR1 and CDR2: LGHDT, YNNKEL (reference sequence). This CDR3 region has 12 residues. The germline V and J ends were trimmed by 1 base and 4 bases, with 4 bases remaining between them. CDR3 loop: CASSQGGYGYTF. CDR3 nucleotide sequence: TGTGCCAGCAGCCAAGGCGGCTATGGCTACACCTTC.

This clone was picked up a small number of times. Other nucleotide sequences in the sample specify the same CDR3. The chain employs TRBV18 and TRBJ2-7, with 13 bases aligning to TRBD2. The V gene's germline CDR1 is KGHSH and CDR2 LQKENI. With V trimmed by 1 base and J by 4 bases, 1 base remained unmatched. The CDR3 spans 15 residues. The DNA of the CDR3 is TGTGCCAGCTCACCACGGACTAGCGGGAGTTACGAGCAGTACTTC. Amino acid sequence: CASSPRTSGSYEQYF.

The genes are TRBV5-6 and TRBJ2-7, with TRBD1 matching over 7 bases. Germline V gene lookup returns CDR1 SGHDT and CDR2 YYEEEE. The CDR3 loop spans 15 amino acids. Trimming at V came to 4 bases and at J to 1 base, leaving 8 bases not matched to a gene. The CDR3 sequence: CASSPRTTGSYEQYF. DNA for the CDR3: TGTGCCAGCAGCCCTAGGACGACAGGGTCCTACGAGCAGTACTTC.

This sequence joins TRBV7-2 and TRBJ2-1; the match to TRBD2 covers 10 bases. There are 18 residues in the CDR3. CDR1 and CDR2 (germline): SGHTA, FQGNSA. V trimming: 1 base; J trimming: 0 bases; junction bases outside the gene matches: 6. CDR3 in DNA: TGTGCCAGCAGCTTAGATCCTAGCGGGAGCCTCTCCTACAATGAGCAGTTCTTC. Translation gives CASSLDPSGSLSYNEQFF.

The V and J genes are TRBV18 and TRBJ1-2, with TRBD1 as a possible D gene (5 bases). This CDR3 is 13 amino acids long. The ends were cut back, 4 bases at V and 6 bases at J, with 12 bases in the middle. Germline V gene data show CDR1 as KGHSH and CDR2 as LQKENI. The CDR3 DNA reads as TGTGCCAGCTCACGGGCAGGGCAGGATGGCTACACCTTC. It yields the protein CASSRAGQDGYTF.